The next 6 T cell receptor beta chains were all read from a single sample in a study of Ad26.COV2.S vaccination and SARS-CoV-2 variants. This sample's treatment: around 19 received Ad26.COV2.S at low or high dose, single or two shots; several received placebo; per-sample allocation not given. The study sampled participants on day 63 after the first vaccine or placebo injection. The data were produced by immunoSEQ multiplex PCR, yet TCRdb's version contains in-frame clones alone and is incomplete. The sample records some 390,000 clones, about 91% being singletons. This specimen was peripheral blood, taken in a trial of Ad26.COV2.S vaccine versus placebo. These TCRs come from a person aged 18-65 years who received the Ad26.COV2.S COVID-19 vaccine or a placebo.

The rearrangement uses TRBV7-2 and TRBJ1-2; tentatively, D is TRBD1 (5 bases). The CDR3 has 12 amino acids. From germline, CDR1 is SGHTA and CDR2 FQGNSA. The ends were cut back, 3 bases at V and 8 bases at J, with 10 bases in the middle. The CDR3 reads CASSFTEGGYTF. The CDR3 coding sequence is TGTGCCAGCAGCTTTACGGAGGGGGGCTACACCTTC.

As to this clone: Other DNA sequences within the sample encode an identical CDR3. The chain combines TRBV7-2 with TRBJ1-2; TRBD1 matches at 9 bases. Unmatched junction bases numbered 3, after V lost 5 bases and J lost 2 bases. There are 14 residues in the CDR3. Looked up from germline, CDR1 is SGHTA and CDR2 is FQGNSA. CDR3 sequence reads: CASSRDRGNYGYTF. The CDR3 coding sequence is TGTGCCAGCAGCCGTGACAGGGGGAACTATGGCTACACCTTC.

V is TRBV9 and J is TRBJ2-2; 13 bases fit TRBD2. CDR1 is SGDLS, CDR2 YYNGEE, per germline. The CDR3 spans 21 residues. Germline trimming cut 0 bases from V and 7 bases from J; bases unmatched to any gene: 18. CDR3 in amino acids: CASSVAFGTSGNRARYGELFF. The DNA of the CDR3 is TGTGCCAGCAGCGTAGCTTTCGGGACTAGCGGGAACCGAGCTCGCTACGGGGAGCTGTTTTTT.

This chain joins TRBV2 and TRBJ1-1; D is uncertain. V lost 4 bases, J lost 4 bases, and 16 bases lay in between. Germline assignment: CDR1 SNHLY and CDR2 FYNNEI. This CDR3 contains 15 residues. CDR3 in amino acids: CASSGLGGLFTEAFF. As DNA, the CDR3 is TGTGCCAGCAGTGGGTTGGGAGGACTGTTCACTGAAGCTTTCTTT.

The V gene is TRBV7-3, the J gene TRBJ2-1; 13 bases map to TRBD2. The CDR3 runs to 16 residues. The V gene end was trimmed by 5 bases and the J gene end by 4 bases; junction bases not matched to a gene: 5. CDR1 and CDR2 (germline): SGHTA, FQGTGA. CDR3 nucleotides: TGTGCCAGCAGCCCCCAACTAGCGGGAGGGTACAATGAGCAGTTCTTC. Its translation: CASSPQLAGGYNEQFF.

The gene calls are TRBV3-1 (or the pseudogene TRBV3-2) and TRBJ2-5, with D possibly being TRBD1 or TRBD2 (5 bases each). Trimming took 6 bases from V and 3 from J, leaving 11 bases between them. The length of the CDR3 is 13 residues. The germline V gene has CDR1 LGHDT and CDR2 YNNKEL (reference sequence). CDR3 sequence reads: CASRHRGEETQYF. The CDR3 DNA sequence: TGTGCCAGCAGGCACCGAGGGGAAGAGACCCAGTACTTC.